Following are 22 T cell receptor beta chains from one sample sequenced in a study of PD-1 blockade in classical Hodgkin lymphoma. Clones were read by immunoSEQ multiplex PCR, and TCRdb kept only the in-frame ones, dropping some. The table lists approximately 90,000 clones, under 85% of them singletons. The time point denotes: cycle 4 day 1 (C4D1), after 5 to 7 weeks of nivolumab. Relapse after autologous stem cell transplantation occurred in every patient, and brentuximab vedotin exposure varied. Sequences were derived from peripheral blood mononuclear cells (PBMCs), sampled before the fourth cycle of nivolumab. These receptor sequences come from a human donor with classical Hodgkin lymphoma.

The chain combines TRBV18 with TRBJ2-7; 7 bases are shared with TRBD2. Germline CDR1 and CDR2: KGHSH and LQKENI. The trim removed 1 base at V and 7 bases at J, leaving 7 bases unmatched. This CDR3 is 14 amino acids long. This CDR3 reads CASSPQWEGREQYF. DNA of the CDR3: TGTGCCAGCTCACCACAGTGGGAGGGCCGGGAGCAGTACTTC. The full variable domain, with the rest looked up from reference TRBV18 and TRBJ2-7, is NAGVMQNPRHLVRRRGQEARLRCSPMKGHSHVYWYRQLPEEGLKFMVYLQKENIIDESGMPKERFSAEFPKEGPSILRIQQVVRGDSAAYFCASSPQWEGREQYFGPGTRLTVT.

V and J are TRBV5-6 and TRBJ2-2; 10 bases are a match to TRBD2. The ends lost 4 bases at V and 3 bases at J; junction bases unmatched: 6. Germline CDR1 and CDR2: SGHDT and YYEEEE. The CDR3 is 16 residues long. CDR3 protein: CASSLGTSVYTGELFF. Written as DNA, the CDR3 is TGTGCCAGCAGCCTCGGGACTAGCGTATACACCGGGGAGCTGTTTTTT.

CDR3 amino acids: CASSDLLGNEQYF. CDR3 nucleotide sequence: TGTGCCAGCTCCGACCTTCTAGGGAACGAGCAGTACTTC. The J gene is TRBJ2-7, the V gene TRBV18; the D is unclear. This CDR3 region has 13 residues. The germline V gene has CDR1 KGHSH and CDR2 LQKENI. V shed 6 bases and J shed 5 bases, with 14 bases lying between them.

This CDR3 reads CASSPRLNEKLFF. The DNA for the CDR3 is TGTGCCAGCAGCCCGCGACTGAATGAAAAACTGTTTTTT. V and J are TRBV7-2 and TRBJ1-4; D gene ambiguous. Looked up from germline, CDR1 is SGHTA and CDR2 is FQGNSA. Trimming left V 5 bases short and J 5 bases short, with 9 bases between. The CDR3 is 13 residues long.

V gene TRBV11-3 combines with J gene TRBJ2-7, with D unclear. The germline V gene has CDR1 SGHNT and CDR2 YENEEA. With 1 base removed from V and 0 bases from J, the gap between germline ends came to 7 bases. This CDR3 contains 14 residues. This CDR3 reads CASSLGPSSYEQYF. CDR3 in DNA: TGTGCCAGCAGCTTAGGCCCGAGCTCCTACGAGCAGTACTTC.

This chain links TRBV10-1 with TRBJ2-7; a possible D gene is TRBD2 (6 bases). Trimming stripped 4 bases from V and 6 bases from J, with 16 bases between. The CDR3 totals 14 residues. Germline CDR1 reads WNHNN; CDR2 reads SYGVQD (reference sequence). CDR3 DNA: TGCGCCAGCAGTGGCGGGACTTCCCGCTTCGAGCAGTACTTC. Protein: CASSGGTSRFEQYF.

This chain joins TRBV5-4 and TRBJ1-1, with D hard to call. The germline V and J ends were trimmed by 7 bases and 1 base, with 20 bases remaining between them. The CDR3 covers 16 residues. CDR1 is SGHNT, CDR2 YYREEE, per germline (reference sequence). Written as DNA, the CDR3 is TGTGCCAGCTTTACGTCGGCGGGTCTAGGGAACACTGAAGCTTTCTTT. The encoded protein is CASFTSAGLGNTEAFF. Filled out from reference TRBV5-4 and TRBJ1-1, the complete variable domain reads ETGVTQSPTHLIKTRGQQVTLRCSSQSGHNTVSWYQQALGQGPQFIFQYYREEENGRGNFPPRFSGLQFPNYSSELNVNALELDDSALYLCASFTSAGLGNTEAFFGQGTRLTVV.

The gene calls are TRBV4-2 and TRBJ1-1, with unresolved D. The CDR3 has 17 amino acids. Germline CDR1 is LGHNA and CDR2 is YNFKEQ. Trimming removed 3 bases from V and 0 bases from J, with 17 bases in between. Written as DNA, the CDR3 is TGTGCCAGCAGCCAGGTGAAAAGCCCGGACTTGAACACTGAAGCTTTCTTT. It specifies CASSQVKSPDLNTEAFF.

The rearrangement uses TRBV9 and TRBJ1-4; D call uncertain. Trimming took 0 bases from V and 8 from J, leaving 8 bases between them. The germline gives CDR1 SGDLS, CDR2 YYNGEE. This CDR3 has 13 amino acids. Here the CDR3 reads CASSVGTREKLFF. Written as DNA, the CDR3 is TGTGCCAGCAGCGTAGGAACGCGGGAAAAACTGTTTTTT.

The gene calls are TRBV12-5 and TRBJ2-3; the D is unclear. V lost 1 base to trimming and J lost 7 bases, with 6 bases between them. CDR1 is LGHNT and CDR2 is FRNRAP in the germline V gene. This CDR3 has 12 amino acids. CDR3 in amino acids: CASGLGRYTQYF. CDR3 DNA: TGTGCTAGTGGTTTGGGCAGGTATACGCAGTATTTT.

This clone came up a few times. The gene calls are TRBV30 and TRBJ1-4; no clear D. V gave up 1 base and J gave up 8 bases, with 11 bases separating them. Germline CDR1 is GTSNPN and CDR2 is SVGIG (reference sequence). The CDR3 is 13 residues long. The CDR3 spells CAWSAGSEEKLFF. DNA for the CDR3: TGTGCCTGGAGTGCCGGGTCGGAGGAAAAACTGTTTTTT.

This chain connects TRBV7-9 to TRBJ2-7; TRBD2 matches 10 bases. The CDR3 covers 14 residues. Germline trimming cut 5 bases from V and 4 bases from J; bases unmatched to any gene: 5. Per germline, CDR1 SEHNR and CDR2 FQNEAQ (reference sequence). CDR3 sequence reads: CASSPAGGLYEQYF. DNA of the CDR3: TGTGCCAGCAGCCCAGCGGGAGGGCTTTACGAGCAGTACTTC.

The chain recombines TRBV11-2 with TRBJ2-1, with TRBD1 matching over 7 bases. The V gene end was trimmed by 1 base and the J gene end by 2 bases; junction bases not matched to a gene: 5. From germline, CDR1 is SGHAT and CDR2 FQNNGV. The CDR3 has 16 amino acids. CDR3 residues: CASSLVGGITYNEQFF. In DNA form, the CDR3 reads TGTGCCAGCAGCTTAGTAGGGGGCATCACCTACAATGAGCAGTTCTTC.

This clone is termed medium-sized (0.01 to 0.1%). The rearrangement joins TRBV2 to TRBJ1-1; a possible D gene is TRBD1 (6 bases). CDR3 length equals 13 residues. V lost 8 bases, J lost 2 bases, and 12 bases lay in between. Looked up from germline, CDR1 is SNHLY and CDR2 is FYNNEI. CDR3 sequence (DNA): TGTGCCAGCCGTACAGGGATTAACACTGAAGCTTTCTTT. This encodes CASRTGINTEAFF.

This chain joins TRBV7-9 and TRBJ2-7; TRBD2 might be the D (5 bases). The CDR3 extends over 14 amino acids. V was pared by 2 bases and J by 6 bases, with 14 bases between. Germline CDR1 is SEHNR and CDR2 is FQNEAQ (reference sequence). The CDR3 DNA follows: TGTGCCAGCAGCTTAACGGGGATAGGTACCGAGCAGTACTTC. Its translation is CASSLTGIGTEQYF. Full variable domain (outside the CDR3, taken from reference TRBV7-9 and TRBJ2-7): DTGVSQNPRHKITKRGQNVTFRCDPISEHNRLYWYRQTLGQGPEFLTYFQNEAQLEKSRLLSDRFSAERPKGSFSTLEIQRTEQGDSAMYLCASSLTGIGTEQYFGPGTRLTVT.

This sequence joins TRBV5-5 and TRBJ1-1; D remains unclear. This CDR3 has 14 residues. Trimming took 4 bases from V and 9 from J, leaving 19 bases between them. The germline gives CDR1 SGHKS, CDR2 YYEKEE (reference sequence). The CDR3 coding sequence is TGTGCCAGCAGCCCGAACCCGGACTCGAGAAAAGCTTTCTTT. This encodes CASSPNPDSRKAFF.

This chain joins TRBV7-2 and TRBJ2-3; D gene ambiguous. V dropped 1 base and J dropped 2 bases, with 10 bases sitting between them. The CDR3 has 15 residues. CDR1 is SGHTA and CDR2 is FQGNSA in the germline V gene. CDR3 sequence: CASSLGVGYTDTQYF. For the CDR3, the DNA is TGTGCCAGCAGCTTAGGGGTAGGCTACACAGATACGCAGTATTTT.

The V gene is TRBV30, the J gene TRBJ2-1, with a possible D match to TRBD1 (6 bases). The CDR3 is 14 amino acids. CDR1 and CDR2 from the germline V gene are GTSNPN and SVGIG (reference sequence). V was trimmed by 2 bases and J by 5 bases, leaving 13 bases between them. In DNA, the CDR3 is TGTGCCTGGAGTAGAGGGACACTCAACAATGAGCAGTTCTTC. Translation: CAWSRGTLNNEQFF.

This sequence joins TRBV15 and TRBJ2-3; D is unresolved. CDR3 length: 18 residues. The germline CDR1 and CDR2 sequences are LNHNV and YYDKDF (reference sequence). V was trimmed by 2 bases and J by 0 bases, leaving 18 bases between them. CDR3 in DNA: TGTGCCACCAGCAGAAATCCGCTCCTAGTGGCTAGCACAGATACGCAGTATTTT. It encodes CATSRNPLLVASTDTQYF.

The chain links TRBV30 to TRBJ2-2; tentative D call: TRBD2 (6 bases). CDR1 GTSNPN and CDR2 SVGIG come from the germline V gene (reference sequence). Trimming cost V 5 bases and J 7 bases, with 11 bases left between them. CDR3 length: 12 residues. In DNA form, the CDR3 reads TGTGCCTGGGGGAACGGGGGCGGGGAGCTGTTTTTT. It yields the protein CAWGNGGGELFF.

The chain has TRBV18 and TRBJ1-1; 7 bases line up with TRBD1. CDR3 length equals 17 residues. Germline V gives CDR1 KGHSH, CDR2 LQKENI. V lost 6 bases, J lost 8 bases, and 21 bases stayed unmatched. The CDR3 spells CASSTAGTAINSGEAFF. The CDR3 DNA reads TGTGCCAGCTCTACGGCCGGGACAGCCATCAACTCAGGGGAAGCTTTCTTT.

The chain has TRBV6-5 and TRBJ2-7, with unresolved D. The CDR3 is made up of 13 amino acids. With 6 bases removed from V and 2 bases from J, the gap between germline ends came to 11 bases. CDR1 is MNHEY, CDR2 SVGAGI, per germline. The CDR3 protein is CASSTHDPYEQYF. CDR3 DNA: TGTGCCAGCAGCACCCATGACCCCTACGAGCAGTACTTC.